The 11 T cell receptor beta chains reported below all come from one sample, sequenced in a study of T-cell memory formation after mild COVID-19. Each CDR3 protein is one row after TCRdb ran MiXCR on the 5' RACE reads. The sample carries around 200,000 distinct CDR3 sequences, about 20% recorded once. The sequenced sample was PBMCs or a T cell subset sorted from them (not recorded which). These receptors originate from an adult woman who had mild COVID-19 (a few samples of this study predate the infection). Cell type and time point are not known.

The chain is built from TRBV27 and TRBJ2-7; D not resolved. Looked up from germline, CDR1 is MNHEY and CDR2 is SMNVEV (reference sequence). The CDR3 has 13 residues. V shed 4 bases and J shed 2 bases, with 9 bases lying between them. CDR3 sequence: CASSYSAPYEQYF. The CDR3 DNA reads TGTGCCAGCAGTTACAGTGCTCCCTACGAGCAGTACTTC.

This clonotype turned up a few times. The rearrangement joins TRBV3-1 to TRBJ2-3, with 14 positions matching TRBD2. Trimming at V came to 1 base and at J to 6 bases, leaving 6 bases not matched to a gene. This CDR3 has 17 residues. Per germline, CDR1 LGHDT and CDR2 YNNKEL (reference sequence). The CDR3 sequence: CASSQGLAGGPEDTQYF. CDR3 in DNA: TGTGCCAGCAGCCAAGGACTAGCGGGGGGGCCGGAGGATACGCAGTATTTT.

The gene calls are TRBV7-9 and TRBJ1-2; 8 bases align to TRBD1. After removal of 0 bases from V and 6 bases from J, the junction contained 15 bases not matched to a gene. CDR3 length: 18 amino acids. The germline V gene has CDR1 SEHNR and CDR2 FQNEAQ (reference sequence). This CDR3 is CASSLAPGQAQPIDGYTF. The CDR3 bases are TGTGCCAGCAGCTTAGCACCGGGACAGGCACAGCCCATCGATGGCTACACCTTC.

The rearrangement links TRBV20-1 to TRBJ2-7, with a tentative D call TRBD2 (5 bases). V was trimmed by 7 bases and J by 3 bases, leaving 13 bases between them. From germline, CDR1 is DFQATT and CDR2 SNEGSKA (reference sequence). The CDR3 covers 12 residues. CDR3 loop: CSVSGLGYEQYF. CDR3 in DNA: TGCAGTGTCTCAGGACTGGGCTACGAGCAGTACTTC.

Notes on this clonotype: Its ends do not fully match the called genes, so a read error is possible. The CDR3 here is CSVGDTEAFF. In DNA form, the CDR3 reads TGCAGCGTTGGAGACACTGAGGCTTTCTTT. V and J are TRBV29-1 and TRBJ1-1, with no clear D. The germline gives CDR1 SQVTM, CDR2 ANQGSEA. This CDR3 region has 10 residues. The full variable domain, with the rest looked up from reference TRBV29-1 and TRBJ1-1, is SAVISQKPSRDICQRGTSLTIQCQVDSQVTMMFWYRQQPGQSLTLIATANQGSEATYESGFVIDKFPISRPNLTFSTLTVSNMSPEDSSIYLCSVGDTEAFFGQGTRLTVV.

CDR3 in amino acids: CASSLEPGGSNQPQHF. The CDR3 DNA is TGTGCCAGCAGCTTAGAGCCAGGGGGAAGCAATCAGCCCCAGCATTTT. The chain employs TRBV7-6 and TRBJ1-5; 7 positions match TRBD1. J gave up 1 base and V 1 base, and 4 bases lay outside the gene matches. Germline CDR1 SGHVS, CDR2 FNYEAQ. CDR3 length equals 16 residues.

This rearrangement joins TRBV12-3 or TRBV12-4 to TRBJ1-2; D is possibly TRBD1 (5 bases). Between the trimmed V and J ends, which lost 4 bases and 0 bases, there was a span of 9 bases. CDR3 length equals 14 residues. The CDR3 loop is CASSWGSTNYGYTF. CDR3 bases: TGTGCCAGCAGTTGGGGCTCTACTAACTATGGCTACACCTTC.

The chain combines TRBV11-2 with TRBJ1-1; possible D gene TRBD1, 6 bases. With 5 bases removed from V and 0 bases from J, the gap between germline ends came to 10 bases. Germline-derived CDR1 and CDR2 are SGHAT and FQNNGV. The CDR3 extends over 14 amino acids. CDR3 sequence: CASSQGQLNTEAFF. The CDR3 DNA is TGTGCCAGCAGCCAAGGACAGTTGAACACTGAAGCTTTCTTT. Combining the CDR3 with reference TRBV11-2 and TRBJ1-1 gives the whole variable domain EAGVAQSPRYKIIEKRQSVAFWCNPISGHATLYWYQQILGQGPKLLIQFQNNGVVDDSQLPKDRFSAERLKGVDSTLKIQPAKLEDSAVYLCASSQGQLNTEAFFGQGTRLTVV.

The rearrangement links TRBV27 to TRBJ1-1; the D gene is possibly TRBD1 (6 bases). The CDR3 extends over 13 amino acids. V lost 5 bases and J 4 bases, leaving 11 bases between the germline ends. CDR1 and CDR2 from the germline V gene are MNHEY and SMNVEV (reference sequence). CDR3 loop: CASSPGVITEAFF. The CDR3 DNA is TGTGCCAGCAGTCCAGGGGTTATCACTGAAGCTTTCTTT.

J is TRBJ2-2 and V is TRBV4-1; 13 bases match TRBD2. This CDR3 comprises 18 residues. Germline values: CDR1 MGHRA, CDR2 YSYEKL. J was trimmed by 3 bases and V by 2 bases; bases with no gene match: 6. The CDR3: CASSQLPGLAGYTGELFF. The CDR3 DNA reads TGCGCCAGCAGCCAACTTCCGGGACTAGCGGGATACACCGGGGAGCTGTTTTTT.

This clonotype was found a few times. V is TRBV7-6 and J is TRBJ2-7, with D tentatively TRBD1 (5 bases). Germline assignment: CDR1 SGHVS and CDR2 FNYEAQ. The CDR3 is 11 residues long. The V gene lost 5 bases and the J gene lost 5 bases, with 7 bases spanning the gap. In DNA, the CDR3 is TGTGCCAGCAGCCTGACAGACGAGCAGTACTTC. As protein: CASSLTDEQYF. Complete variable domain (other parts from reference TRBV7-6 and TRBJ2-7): GAGVSQSPRYKVTKRGQDVALRCDPISGHVSLYWYRQALGQGPEFLTYFNYEAQQDKSGLPNDRFSAERPEGSISTLTIQRTEQRDSAMYRCASSLTDEQYFGPGTRLTVT.